This TCR beta chain was sequenced in a study of cytomegalovirus exposure and HLA in healthy donors. Study results and caveats: Donors were assumed by presence/absence analyses to have roughly uniform sequencing depth.

CDR1 and CDR2 from the germline V gene are GTSNPN and SVGIG (reference sequence). Trimming cost V 5 bases and J 2 bases, with 10 bases left between them. This CDR3 has 13 amino acids. 13 Jbeta primers and 60 Vbeta primers were used for the PCR. The protocol was immunoSEQ multiplex PCR, while the TCRdb copy is restricted to in-frame clones and leaves out a portion. Among about 180,000 clones, 70% to 80% were seen once, and the ten largest hold approximately 2.9%. Nominally healthy donors provided the samples, though records likely missed some immune exposures. There are a few counts of this clone. Antigen unknown.

Sequencing used PBMCs. This receptor was taken from a male donor in good health and CMV-seronegative. The chain is built from TRBV30 and TRBJ1-5; no clear D gene. CDR3 sequence: CAWGGRGNQPQHF. The CDR3, as DNA: TGTGCCTGGGGAGGGCGAGGCAATCAGCCCCAGCATTTT. Variable domain in full (rest from reference TRBV30 and TRBJ1-5): SQTIHQWPATLVQPVGSPLSLECTVEGTSNPNLYWYRQAAGRGLQLLFYSVGIGQISSEVPQNLSASRPQDRQFILSSKKLLLSDSGFYLCAWGGRGNQPQHFGDGTRLSIL.